This T cell receptor beta chain was found in a study of cytomegalovirus exposure and HLA in healthy donors. The CDR3 is 15 amino acids. Germline CDR1 is MGHDK and CDR2 is SYGVNS. The V end was cut by 5 bases, the J end by 9 bases, with 20 bases between. With respect to this clone: Its antigen is not identified.

PCR was performed using 60 Vbeta and 13 Jbeta primers. The table came from immunoSEQ multiplex PCR; TCRdb's copy has only in-frame clones and leaves some out. The data show under 120,000 clones, roughly 78% seen once. Findings and limits, study-wide: Investigators reported some 150 TCR beta chains as tied to cytomegalovirus. Later analysis associated a missense DCLRE1C variant with TCR beta V- and J-gene trimming. TRBV6-2, TRBV6-3 and some other V segments were excluded as indistinguishable. Per published accounts, TCR beta sequences correctly predicted the HLA-A and HLA-B alleles of most subjects.

The TCR comes from a woman between 40 and 55 years old in good health and CMV-seronegative. The V gene is TRBV25-1, the J gene TRBJ2-1, with D perhaps TRBD2 (6 bases). The specimen was PBMCs. The DNA for the CDR3 is TGTGCCAGCAGTCTCTTGCGGGGCCTAGTAGGTGAGCAGTTCTTC. This codes for CASSLLRGLVGEQFF.